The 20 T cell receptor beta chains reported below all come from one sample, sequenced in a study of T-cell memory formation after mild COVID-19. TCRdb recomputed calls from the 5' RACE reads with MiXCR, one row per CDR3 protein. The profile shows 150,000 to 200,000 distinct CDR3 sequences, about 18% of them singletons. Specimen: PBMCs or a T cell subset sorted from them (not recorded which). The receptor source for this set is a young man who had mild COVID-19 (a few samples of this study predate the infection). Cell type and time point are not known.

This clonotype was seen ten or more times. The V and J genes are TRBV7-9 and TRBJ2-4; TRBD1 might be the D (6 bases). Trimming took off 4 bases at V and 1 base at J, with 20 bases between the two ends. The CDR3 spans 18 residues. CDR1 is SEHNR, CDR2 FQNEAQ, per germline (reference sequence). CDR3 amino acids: CASSSNPPGVGAKNIQYF. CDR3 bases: TGTGCCAGCAGCTCGAACCCACCAGGGGTTGGGGCCAAAAACATTCAGTACTTC.

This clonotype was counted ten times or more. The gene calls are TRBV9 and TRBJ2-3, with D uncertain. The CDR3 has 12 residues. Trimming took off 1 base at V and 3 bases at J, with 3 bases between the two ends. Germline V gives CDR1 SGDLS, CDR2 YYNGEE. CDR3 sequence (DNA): TGTGCCAGCAGCGTAATGACAGATACGCAGTATTTT. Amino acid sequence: CASSVMTDTQYF.

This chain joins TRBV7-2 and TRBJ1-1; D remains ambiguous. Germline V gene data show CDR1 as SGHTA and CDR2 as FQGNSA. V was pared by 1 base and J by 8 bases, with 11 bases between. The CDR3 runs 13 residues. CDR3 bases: TGTGCCAGCAGCTTAGGGGCTCGACTCGAAGCTTTCTTT. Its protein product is CASSLGARLEAFF.

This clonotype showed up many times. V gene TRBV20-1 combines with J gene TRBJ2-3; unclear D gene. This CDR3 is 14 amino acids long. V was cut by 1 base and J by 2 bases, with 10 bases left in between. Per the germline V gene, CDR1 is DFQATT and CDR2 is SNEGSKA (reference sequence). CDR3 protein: CSARGVRATDTQYF. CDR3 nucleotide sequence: TGCAGTGCTAGAGGTGTAAGGGCCACAGATACGCAGTATTTT.

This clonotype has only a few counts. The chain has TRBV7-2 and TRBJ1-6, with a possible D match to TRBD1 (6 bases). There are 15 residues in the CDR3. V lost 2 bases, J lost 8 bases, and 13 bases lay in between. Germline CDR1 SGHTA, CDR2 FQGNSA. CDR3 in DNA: TGTGCCAGCAGCTTAAGGGGGACTAGTGATTCACCCCTCCACTTT. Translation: CASSLRGTSDSPLHF.

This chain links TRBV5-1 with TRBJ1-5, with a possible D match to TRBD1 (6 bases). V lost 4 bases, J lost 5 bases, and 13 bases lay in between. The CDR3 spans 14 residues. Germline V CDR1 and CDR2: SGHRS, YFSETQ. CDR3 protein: CASSLLRGDQPQHF. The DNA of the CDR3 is TGCGCCAGCAGCCTCCTCAGGGGAGATCAGCCCCAGCATTTT.

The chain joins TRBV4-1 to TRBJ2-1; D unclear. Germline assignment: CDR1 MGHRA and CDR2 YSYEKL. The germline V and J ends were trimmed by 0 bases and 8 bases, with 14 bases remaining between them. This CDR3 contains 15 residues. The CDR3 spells CASSQDKSFVYEQFF. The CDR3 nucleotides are TGCGCCAGCAGCCAAGACAAAAGTTTTGTCTATGAGCAGTTCTTC.

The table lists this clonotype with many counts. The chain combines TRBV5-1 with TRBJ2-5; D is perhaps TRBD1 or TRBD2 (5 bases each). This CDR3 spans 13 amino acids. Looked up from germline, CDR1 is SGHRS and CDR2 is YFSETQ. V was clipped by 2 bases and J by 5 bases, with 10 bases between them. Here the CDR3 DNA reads TGCGCCAGCAGCTTCGGGGCCGAGGAGACCCAGTACTTC. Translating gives CASSFGAEETQYF.

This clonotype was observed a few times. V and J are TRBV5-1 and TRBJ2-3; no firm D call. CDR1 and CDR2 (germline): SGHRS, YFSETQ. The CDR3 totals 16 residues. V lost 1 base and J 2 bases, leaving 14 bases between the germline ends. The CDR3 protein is CASSLRGPDHTDTQYF. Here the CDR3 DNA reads TGCGCCAGCAGCTTGCGCGGACCCGATCACACAGATACGCAGTATTTT. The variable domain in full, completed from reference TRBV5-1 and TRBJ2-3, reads KAGVTQTPRYLIKTRGQQVTLSCSPISGHRSVSWYQQTPGQGLQFLFEYFSETQRNKGNFPGRFSGRQFSNSRSEMNVSTLELGDSALYLCASSLRGPDHTDTQYFGPGTRLTVL.

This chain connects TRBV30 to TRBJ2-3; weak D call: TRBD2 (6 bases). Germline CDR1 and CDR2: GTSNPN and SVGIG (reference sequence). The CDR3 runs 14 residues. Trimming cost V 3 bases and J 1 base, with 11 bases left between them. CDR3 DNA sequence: TGTGCCTGGAGGGTCGGGGGAGGCACAGATACGCAGTATTTT. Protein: CAWRVGGGTDTQYF.

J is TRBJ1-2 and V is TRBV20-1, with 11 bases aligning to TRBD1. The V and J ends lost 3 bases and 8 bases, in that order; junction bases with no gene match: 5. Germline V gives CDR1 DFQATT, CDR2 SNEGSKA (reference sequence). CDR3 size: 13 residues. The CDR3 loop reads CSARDRGPWGYTF. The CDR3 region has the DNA TGCAGTGCTAGGGACAGGGGGCCCTGGGGCTACACCTTC.

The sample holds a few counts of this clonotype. Here the CDR3 DNA reads TGCGCCAGCAGCCCCCCGGACAGGGTTGATCAGCCCCAGCATTTT. This encodes CASSPPDRVDQPQHF. The chain links TRBV4-1 to TRBJ1-5, with TRBD1 matching over 8 bases. This CDR3 has 15 amino acids. The germline gives CDR1 MGHRA, CDR2 YSYEKL. J was trimmed by 5 bases and V by 4 bases; bases with no gene match: 7.

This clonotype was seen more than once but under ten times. This CDR3 is CASIRLAGESEQFF. CDR3 nucleotides: TGTGCCAGCATCCGACTAGCGGGGGAGTCTGAGCAGTTCTTC. The V gene is TRBV6-5, the J gene TRBJ2-1, with 12 bases fitting TRBD2. V dropped 7 bases and J dropped 9; count of bases not matched to a gene: 7. The CDR3 contains 14 residues. The germline CDR1 and CDR2 sequences are MNHEY and SVGAGI.

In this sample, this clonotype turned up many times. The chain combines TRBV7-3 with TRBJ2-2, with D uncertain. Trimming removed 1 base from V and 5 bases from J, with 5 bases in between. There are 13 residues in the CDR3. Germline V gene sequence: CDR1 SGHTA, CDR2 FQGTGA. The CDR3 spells CASSLSSTGELFF. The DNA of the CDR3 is TGTGCCAGCAGCTTAAGTTCTACCGGGGAGCTGTTTTTT.

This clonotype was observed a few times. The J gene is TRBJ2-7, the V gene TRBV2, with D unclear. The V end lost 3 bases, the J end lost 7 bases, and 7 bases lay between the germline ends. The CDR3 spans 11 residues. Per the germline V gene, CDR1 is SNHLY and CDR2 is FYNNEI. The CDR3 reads CASSERVEQYF. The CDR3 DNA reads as TGTGCCAGCAGTGAGCGTGTGGAGCAGTACTTC.

The CDR3 loop reads CASSYSKGQGAHEQFF. CDR3 nucleotide sequence: TGTGCCAGCAGTTACTCGAAGGGACAGGGGGCCCATGAGCAGTTCTTC. The chain has TRBV6-2 or TRBV6-3 and TRBJ2-1; 12 nucleotides match TRBD1. Germline values: CDR1 MNHEY, CDR2 SVGEGT. V was pared by 0 bases and J by 8 bases, with 5 bases of the junction left unmatched. The CDR3 is 16 residues long.

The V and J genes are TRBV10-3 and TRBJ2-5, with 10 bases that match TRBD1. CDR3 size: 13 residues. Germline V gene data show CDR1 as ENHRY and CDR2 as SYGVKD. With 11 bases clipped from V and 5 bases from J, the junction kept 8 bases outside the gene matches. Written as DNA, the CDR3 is TGTGCCTCCCTTAGGGGACAGGGGGAGACCCAGTACTTC. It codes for CASLRGQGETQYF.

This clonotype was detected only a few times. The CDR3 loop is CASSRLGGGQQPQHF. CDR3 DNA sequence: TGTGCCAGCAGCCGCCTTGGAGGGGGCCAACAGCCCCAGCATTTT. This chain joins TRBV12-3 or TRBV12-4 and TRBJ1-5, with 7 bases fitting TRBD1. CDR3 size: 15 residues. Trimming removed 6 bases from V and 7 bases from J; junction bases left unmatched: 12.

As DNA, the CDR3 is TGTGCCAGCAGTTCCCGACATCACTATGGCTACACCTTC. Translating it yields CASSSRHHYGYTF. The chain uses TRBV12-3 or TRBV12-4 and TRBJ1-2; D is unresolved. The CDR3 totals 13 residues. Trimming removed 4 bases at V and 3 bases at J, with 9 bases between.

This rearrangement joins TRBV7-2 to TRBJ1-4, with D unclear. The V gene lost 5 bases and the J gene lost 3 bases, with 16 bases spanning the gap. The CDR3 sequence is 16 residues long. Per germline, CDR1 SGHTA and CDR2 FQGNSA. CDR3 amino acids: CASSPGQGPSNEKLFF. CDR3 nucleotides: TGTGCCAGCAGCCCCGGTCAAGGTCCGTCTAATGAAAAACTGTTTTTT.